This is a list of T cell receptor beta chains from one sample in a study of cytotoxic CD8 clonotypes in ibrutinib-treated CLL. Assay: immunoSEQ multiplex PCR; the TCRdb copy retains only in-frame clones and omits some. The table shows roughly 250,000 clones, with roughly 70% occurring only once. Material: PBMCs, obtained after 24 months of ibrutinib treatment. The receptors here all came from a human donor with chronic lymphocytic leukemia. Both conserved end residues are part of each CDR3. The D gene is left open where the match is weak.

d_gene	j_gene	len	v_gene	CDR3nt	CDR3aa
NA	TRBJ2-7	13	TRBV14	TGTGCCAGCAGCCAAGACAGGGGCTACGAGCAGTACTTC	CASSQDRGYEQYF
NA	TRBJ2-5	14	TRBV6-5	TGTGCCAGCAGTATGGGACGGGGAAGGGAGACCCAGTACTTC	CASSMGRGRETQYF
NA	TRBJ2-2	15	TRBV27	TGTGCCAGCCGAAGGCGGGGTCGCAACACCGGGGAGCTGTTTTTT	CASRRRGRNTGELFF
TRBD2	TRBJ2-7	15	TRBV9	TGTGCCAGCAGCCCCCGGGCAGGGACTAGAGACGAGCAGTACTTC	CASSPRAGTRDEQYF
NA	TRBJ2-2	14	TRBV7-9	TGTGCCAGCAGCTTACTTACAGGGTCCGGGGAGCTGTTTTTT	CASSLLTGSGELFF
NA	TRBJ2-7	14	TRBV27	TGTGCCAGCAGTTCCCCAGGGGCCCCCTACGAGCAGTACTTC	CASSSPGAPYEQYF
TRBD2	TRBJ2-1	15	TRBV11-3	TGTGCCAGCAGCCCCAGTGCGGGGGGCTACAATGAGCAGTTCTTC	CASSPSAGGYNEQFF
NA	TRBJ2-5	15	TRBV7-2	TGTGCCAGCAGCTTAGTATTCGGGGGCCAGGAGACCCAGTACTTC	CASSLVFGGQETQYF
NA	TRBJ1-5	13	TRBV6-6	TGTGCCAGCAGTCCCGAGAGCAATCAGCCCCAGCATTTT	CASSPESNQPQHF
TRBD1	TRBJ1-1	15	TRBV11-1	TGTGCCAGCAGCTACCCCGGGACAGCGAACACTGAAGCTTTCTTT	CASSYPGTANTEAFF
NA	TRBJ1-1	15	TRBV27	TGTGCCAGCAGTTCCCCTAGGGTCCCAGACACTGAAGCTTTCTTT	CASSSPRVPDTEAFF